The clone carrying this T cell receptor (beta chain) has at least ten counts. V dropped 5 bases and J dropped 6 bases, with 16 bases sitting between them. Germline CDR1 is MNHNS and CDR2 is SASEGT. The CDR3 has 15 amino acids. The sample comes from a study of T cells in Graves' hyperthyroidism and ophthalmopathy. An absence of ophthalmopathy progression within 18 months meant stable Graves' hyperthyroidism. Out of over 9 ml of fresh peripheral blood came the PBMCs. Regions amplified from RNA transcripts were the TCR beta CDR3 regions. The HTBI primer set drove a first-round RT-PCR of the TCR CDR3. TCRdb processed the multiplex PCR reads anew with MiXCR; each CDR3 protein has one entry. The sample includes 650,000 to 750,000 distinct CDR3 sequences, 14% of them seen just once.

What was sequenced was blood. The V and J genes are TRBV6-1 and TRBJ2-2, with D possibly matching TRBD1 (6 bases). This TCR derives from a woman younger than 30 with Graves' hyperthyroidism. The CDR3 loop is CASSLQGTSAGELFF. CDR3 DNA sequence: TGTGCCAGCAGTTTACAGGGTACGAGTGCCGGGGAGCTGTTTTTT.